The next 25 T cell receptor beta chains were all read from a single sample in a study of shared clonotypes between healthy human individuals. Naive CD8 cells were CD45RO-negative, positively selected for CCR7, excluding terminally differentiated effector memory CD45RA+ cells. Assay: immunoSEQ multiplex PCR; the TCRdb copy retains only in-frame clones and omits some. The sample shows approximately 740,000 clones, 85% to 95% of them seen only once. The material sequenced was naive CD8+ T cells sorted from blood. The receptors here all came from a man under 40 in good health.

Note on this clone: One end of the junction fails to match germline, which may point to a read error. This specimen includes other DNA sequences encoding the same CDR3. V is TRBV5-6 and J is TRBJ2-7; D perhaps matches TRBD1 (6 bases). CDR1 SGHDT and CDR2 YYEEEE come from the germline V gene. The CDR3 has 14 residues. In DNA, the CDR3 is TGTGCCAGCAGCTTGTGGGGGACACCCTACGAGCAGTACTTT. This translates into CASSLWGTPYEQYF.

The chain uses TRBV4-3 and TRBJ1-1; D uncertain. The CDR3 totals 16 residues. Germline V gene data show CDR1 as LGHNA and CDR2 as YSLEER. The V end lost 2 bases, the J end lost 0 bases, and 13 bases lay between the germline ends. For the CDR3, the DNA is TGCGCCAGCAGCCAACTTCACGACGGGATGAACACTGAAGCTTTCTTT. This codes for CASSQLHDGMNTEAFF.

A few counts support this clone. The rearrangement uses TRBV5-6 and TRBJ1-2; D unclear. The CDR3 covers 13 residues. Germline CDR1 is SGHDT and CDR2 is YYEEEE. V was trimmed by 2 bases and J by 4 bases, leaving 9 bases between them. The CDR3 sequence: CASSFWSGYGYTF. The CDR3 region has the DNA TGTGCCAGCAGCTTTTGGTCAGGCTATGGCTACACCTTC.

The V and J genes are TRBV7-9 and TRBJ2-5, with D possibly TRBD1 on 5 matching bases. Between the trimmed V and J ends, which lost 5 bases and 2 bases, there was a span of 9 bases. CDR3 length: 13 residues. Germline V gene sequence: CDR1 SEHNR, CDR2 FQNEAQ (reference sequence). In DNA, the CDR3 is TGTGCCAGCAGCCCACAGGATCAAGAGACCCAGTACTTC. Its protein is CASSPQDQETQYF.

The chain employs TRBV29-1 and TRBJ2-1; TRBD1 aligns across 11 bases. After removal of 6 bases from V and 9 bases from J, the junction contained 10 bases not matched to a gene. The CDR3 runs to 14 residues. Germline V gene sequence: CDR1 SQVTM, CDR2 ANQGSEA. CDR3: CSVLGDRGVFEQFF. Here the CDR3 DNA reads TGCAGCGTCCTAGGGGACAGGGGGGTCTTTGAGCAGTTCTTC.

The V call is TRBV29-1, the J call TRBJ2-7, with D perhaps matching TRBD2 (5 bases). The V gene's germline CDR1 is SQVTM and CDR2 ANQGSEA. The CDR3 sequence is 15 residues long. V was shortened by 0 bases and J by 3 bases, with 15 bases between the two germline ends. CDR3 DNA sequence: TGCAGCGTTGAAGATAGGCGGAGGCAAAACTACGAGCAGTACTTC. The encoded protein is CSVEDRRRQNYEQYF.

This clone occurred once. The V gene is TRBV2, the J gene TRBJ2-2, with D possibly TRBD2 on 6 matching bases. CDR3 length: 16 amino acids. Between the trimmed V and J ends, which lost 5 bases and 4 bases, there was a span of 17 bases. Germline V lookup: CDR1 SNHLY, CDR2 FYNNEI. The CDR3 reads CASSQGRDLITGELFF. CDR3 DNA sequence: TGTGCCAGCAGTCAAGGGCGGGACCTCATCACCGGGGAGCTGTTTTTT.

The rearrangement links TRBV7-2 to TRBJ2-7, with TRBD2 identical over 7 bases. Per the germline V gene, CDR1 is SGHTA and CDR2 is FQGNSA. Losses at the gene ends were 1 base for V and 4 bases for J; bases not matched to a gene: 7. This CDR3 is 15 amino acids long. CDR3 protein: CASSLVAGDWYEQYF. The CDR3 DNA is TGTGCCAGCAGCTTAGTGGCGGGAGATTGGTACGAGCAGTACTTC.

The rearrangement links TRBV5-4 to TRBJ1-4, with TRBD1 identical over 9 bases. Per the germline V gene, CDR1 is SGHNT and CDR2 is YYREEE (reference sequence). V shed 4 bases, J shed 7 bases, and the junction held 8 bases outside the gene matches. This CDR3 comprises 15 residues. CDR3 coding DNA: TGTGCCAGCAGCAGAACCGGGACAGGGTCTGAAAAACTGTTTTTT. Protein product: CASSRTGTGSEKLFF.

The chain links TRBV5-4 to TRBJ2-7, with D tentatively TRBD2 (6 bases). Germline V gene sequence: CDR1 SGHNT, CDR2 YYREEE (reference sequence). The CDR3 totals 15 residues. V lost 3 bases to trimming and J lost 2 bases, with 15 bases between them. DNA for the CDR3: TGTGCCAGCAGCTCCCGCGGGGAGGTCCCCTACGAGCAGTACTTC. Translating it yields CASSSRGEVPYEQYF.

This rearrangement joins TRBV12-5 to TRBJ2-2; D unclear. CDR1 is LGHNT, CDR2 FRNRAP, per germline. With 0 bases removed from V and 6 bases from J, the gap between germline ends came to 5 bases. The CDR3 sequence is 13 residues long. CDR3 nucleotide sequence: TGTGCTAGTGGTTTGGTGACCGCCGGGGAGCTGTTTTTT. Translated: CASGLVTAGELFF.

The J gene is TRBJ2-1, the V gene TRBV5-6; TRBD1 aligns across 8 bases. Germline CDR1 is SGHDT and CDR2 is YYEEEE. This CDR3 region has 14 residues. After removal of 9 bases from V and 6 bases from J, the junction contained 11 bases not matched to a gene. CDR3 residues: CAIGTGGYTNEQFF. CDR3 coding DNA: TGTGCCATCGGGACAGGAGGGTACACCAATGAGCAGTTCTTC.

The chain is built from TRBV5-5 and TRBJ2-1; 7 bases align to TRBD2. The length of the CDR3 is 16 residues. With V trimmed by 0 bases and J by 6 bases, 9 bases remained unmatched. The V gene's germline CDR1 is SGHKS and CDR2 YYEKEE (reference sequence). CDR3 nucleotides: TGTGCCAGCAGCTTGGTGAGGGAGGGCCTTCCCAATGAGCAGTTCTTC. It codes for CASSLVREGLPNEQFF.

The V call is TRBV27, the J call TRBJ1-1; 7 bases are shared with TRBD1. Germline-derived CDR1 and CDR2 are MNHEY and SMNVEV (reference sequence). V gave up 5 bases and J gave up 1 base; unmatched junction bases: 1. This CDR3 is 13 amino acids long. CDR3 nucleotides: TGTGCCAGCAGTCCAGGGGGGAACACTGAAGCTTTCTTT. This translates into CASSPGGNTEAFF.

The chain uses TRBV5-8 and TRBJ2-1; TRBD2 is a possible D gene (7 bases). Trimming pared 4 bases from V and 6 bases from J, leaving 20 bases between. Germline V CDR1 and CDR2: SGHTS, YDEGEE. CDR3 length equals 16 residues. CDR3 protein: CASSTRGGWASNEQFF. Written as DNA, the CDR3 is TGTGCCAGCAGCACGAGGGGGGGATGGGCTAGCAATGAGCAGTTCTTC.

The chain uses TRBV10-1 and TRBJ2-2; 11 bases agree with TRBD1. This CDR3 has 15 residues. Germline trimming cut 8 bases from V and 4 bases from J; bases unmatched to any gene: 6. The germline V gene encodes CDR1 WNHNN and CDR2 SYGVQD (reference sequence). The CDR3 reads CASSGQGARTGELFF. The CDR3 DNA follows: TGCGCCAGCTCAGGACAGGGGGCTCGCACCGGGGAGCTGTTTTTT.

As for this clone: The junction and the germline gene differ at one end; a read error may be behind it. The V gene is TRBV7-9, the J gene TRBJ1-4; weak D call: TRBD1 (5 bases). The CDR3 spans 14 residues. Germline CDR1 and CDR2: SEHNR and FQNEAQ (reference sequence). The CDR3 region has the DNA TGTGCCAGCAGCTTAGAGGATTCGGGGGAAAGACTGTTTTTT. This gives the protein CASSLEDSGERLFF.

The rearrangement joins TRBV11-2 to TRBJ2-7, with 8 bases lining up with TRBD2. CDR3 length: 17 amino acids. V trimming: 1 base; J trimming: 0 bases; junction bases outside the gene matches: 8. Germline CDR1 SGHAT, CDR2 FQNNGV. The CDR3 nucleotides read TGTGCCAGCAGCTTAGGGAGCGGGGGACCGAACTCCTACGAGCAGTACTTC. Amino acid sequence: CASSLGSGGPNSYEQYF.

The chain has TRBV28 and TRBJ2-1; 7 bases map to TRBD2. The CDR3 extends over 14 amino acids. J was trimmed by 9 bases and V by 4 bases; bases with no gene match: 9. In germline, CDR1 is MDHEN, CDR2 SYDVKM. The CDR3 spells CASSYLRGVGEQFF. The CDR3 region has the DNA TGTGCCAGCAGTTACCTTCGGGGGGTCGGTGAGCAGTTCTTC. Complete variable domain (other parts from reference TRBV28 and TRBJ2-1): DVKVTQSSRYLVKRTGEKVFLECVQDMDHENMFWYRQDPGLGLRLIYFSYDVKMKEKGDIPEGYSVSREKKERFSLILESASTNQTSMYLCASSYLRGVGEQFFGPGTRLTVL.

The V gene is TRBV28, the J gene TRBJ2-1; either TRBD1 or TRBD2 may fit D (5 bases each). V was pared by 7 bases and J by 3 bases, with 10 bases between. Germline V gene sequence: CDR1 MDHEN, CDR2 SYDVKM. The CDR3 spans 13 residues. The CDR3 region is CASTGTFYNEQFF. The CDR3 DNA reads TGTGCCAGCACCGGGACGTTCTACAATGAGCAGTTCTTC.

The CDR3 loop is CASSLEGGTTGTGVYEQYF. The CDR3 DNA reads as TGTGCCAGCAGCTTAGAGGGGGGGACAACCGGGACAGGGGTCTACGAGCAGTACTTC. The chain has TRBV7-6 and TRBJ2-7, with TRBD1 matching 10 bases. V lost 1 base to trimming and J lost 3 bases; unmatched junction nucleotides: 15. This CDR3 has 19 residues. Germline loops: CDR1 SGHVS, CDR2 FNYEAQ. Full variable domain (rest looked up from reference TRBV7-6 and TRBJ2-7): GAGVSQSPRYKVTKRGQDVALRCDPISGHVSLYWYRQALGQGPEFLTYFNYEAQQDKSGLPNDRFSAERPEGSISTLTIQRTEQRDSAMYRCASSLEGGTTGTGVYEQYFGPGTRLTVT.

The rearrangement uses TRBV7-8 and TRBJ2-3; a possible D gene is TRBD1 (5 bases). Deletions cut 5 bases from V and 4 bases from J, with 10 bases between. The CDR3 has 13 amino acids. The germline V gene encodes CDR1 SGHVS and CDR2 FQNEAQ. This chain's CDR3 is CASSLQGADTQYF. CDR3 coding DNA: TGTGCCAGCAGCCTGCAGGGCGCAGATACGCAGTATTTT.

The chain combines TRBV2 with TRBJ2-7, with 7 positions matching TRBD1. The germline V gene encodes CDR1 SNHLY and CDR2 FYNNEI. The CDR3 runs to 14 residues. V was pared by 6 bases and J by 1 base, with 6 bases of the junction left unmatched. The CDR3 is CASSPGTASYEQYF. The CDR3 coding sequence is TGTGCCAGCAGCCCCGGGACAGCGTCCTACGAGCAGTACTTC.

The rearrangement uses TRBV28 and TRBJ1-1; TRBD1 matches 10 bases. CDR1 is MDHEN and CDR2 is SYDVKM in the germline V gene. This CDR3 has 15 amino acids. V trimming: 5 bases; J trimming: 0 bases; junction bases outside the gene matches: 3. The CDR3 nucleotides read TGTGCCAGCAGTGGACAGGGGGGAGTGAACACTGAAGCTTTCTTT. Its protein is CASSGQGGVNTEAFF.

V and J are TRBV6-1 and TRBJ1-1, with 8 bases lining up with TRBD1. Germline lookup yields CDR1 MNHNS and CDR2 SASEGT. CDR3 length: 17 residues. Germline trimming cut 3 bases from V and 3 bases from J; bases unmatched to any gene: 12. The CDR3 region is CASSDPTTGALDTEAFF. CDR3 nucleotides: TGTGCCAGCAGTGACCCAACGACAGGGGCTCTGGACACTGAAGCTTTCTTT.